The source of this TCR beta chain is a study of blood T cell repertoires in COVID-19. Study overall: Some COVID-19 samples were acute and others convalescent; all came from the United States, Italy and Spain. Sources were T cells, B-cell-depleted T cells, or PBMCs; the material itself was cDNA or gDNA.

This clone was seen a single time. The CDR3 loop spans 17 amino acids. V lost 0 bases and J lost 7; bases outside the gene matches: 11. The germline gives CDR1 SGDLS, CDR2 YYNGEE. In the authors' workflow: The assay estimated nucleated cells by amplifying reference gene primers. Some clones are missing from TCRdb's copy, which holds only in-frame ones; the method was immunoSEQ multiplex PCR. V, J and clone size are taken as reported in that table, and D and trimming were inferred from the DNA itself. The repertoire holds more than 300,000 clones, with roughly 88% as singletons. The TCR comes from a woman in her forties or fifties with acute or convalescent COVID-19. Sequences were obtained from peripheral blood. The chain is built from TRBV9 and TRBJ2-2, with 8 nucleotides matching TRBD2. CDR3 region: CASSVVLDPAGGGELFF. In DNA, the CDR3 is TGTGCCAGCAGCGTAGTCCTGGACCCCGCGGGGGGCGGGGAGCTGTTTTTT.